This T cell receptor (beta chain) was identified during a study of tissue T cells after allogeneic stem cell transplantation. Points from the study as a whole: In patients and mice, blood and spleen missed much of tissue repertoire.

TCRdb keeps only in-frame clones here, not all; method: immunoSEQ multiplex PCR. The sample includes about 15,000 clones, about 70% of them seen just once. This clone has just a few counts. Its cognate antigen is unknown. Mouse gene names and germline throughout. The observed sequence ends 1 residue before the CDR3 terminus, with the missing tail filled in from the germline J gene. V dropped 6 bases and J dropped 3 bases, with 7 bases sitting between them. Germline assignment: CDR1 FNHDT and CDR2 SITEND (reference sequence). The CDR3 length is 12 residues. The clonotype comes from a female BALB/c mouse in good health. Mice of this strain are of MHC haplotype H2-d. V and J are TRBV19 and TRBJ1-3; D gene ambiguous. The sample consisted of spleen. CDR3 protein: CASTRDGNTLYF. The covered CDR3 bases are TGTGCCAGCACAAGGGATGGAAATACGCTCTAT.